Listed below are T cell receptor beta chains from one sample, sequenced in a study of T-cell reconstitution after alpha-beta-depleted transplantation in children. TCRdb processed the PCR reads anew with MiXCR; each CDR3 protein has one entry. Of about 350,000 distinct CDR3 sequences detected, 15% to 20% appear once; the ten largest clones hold just over 40%. The input for sequencing was PBMCs, mostly from graft donor cells, taken 360 days after TCRalphabeta/CD19-depleted stem cell transplant. These receptors were obtained from a male patient aged 2-15 years who had a stem cell transplant for acute lymphoblastic leukemia, so the T cells may come from the graft donor. The CDR3 runs from the conserved cysteine through the conserved F or W. Each record gives: CDR3 protein, CDR3 DNA, J gene, V gene, clone size, D gene. A D gene is named only where the DNA matches it firmly. Clone size is given for some rows only: seen once, a few or many times, or a class if the clone is expanded.

CASSLRWLAGGDTQYF TGTGCCAGCAGTTTACGGTGGCTAGCGGGAGGAGATACGCAGTATTTT TRBJ2-3 TRBV27 - TRBD2
CATSDVGLAPETQYF TGTGCCACCAGTGATGTGGGACTAGCGCCGGAGACCCAGTACTTC TRBJ2-5 TRBV24-1 - TRBD2
CASSLRELVYTEAFF TGTGCCAGCAGCTTAAGGGAGTTAGTATACACTGAAGCTTTCTTT TRBJ1-1 TRBV7-9 few -
CATSRRPGLGLDEQFF TGTGCCACCAGCAGACGCCCGGGACTAGGGTTAGATGAGCAGTTCTTC TRBJ2-1 TRBV15 - TRBD2
CASRAGTSANTDTQYF TGTGCCAGCAGGGCCGGGACTAGCGCCAACACAGATACGCAGTATTTT TRBJ2-3 TRBV2 many TRBD2
CASTLLGISYF TGCGCCAGCACCCTCCTCGGGATTTCGTACTTC TRBJ2-7 TRBV5-1 few -
CASSLPRGGGSTDTQYF TGTGCCAGCAGTTTACCCCGTGGGGGCGGGAGCACAGATACGCAGTATTTT TRBJ2-3 TRBV12-3/TRBV12-4 - -
CASSYQVYNEQFF TGTGCCAGCAGTTACCAGGTGTACAATGAGCAGTTCTTC TRBJ2-1 TRBV6-5 few -
CSAPGPLRISSYEQYF TGCAGTGCTCCGGGTCCTCTCCGAATCAGCTCCTACGAGCAGTACTTC TRBJ2-7 TRBV20-1 - -
CASSYLSFASGANVLTF TGTGCCAGCAGTTATCTGTCTTTTGCCTCTGGGGCCAACGTCCTGACTTTC TRBJ2-6 TRBV6-2/TRBV6-3 few -
CASSYPPTGTTNTGELFF TGTGCCAGCAGTTACCCCCCTACCGGGACTACGAACACCGGGGAGCTGTTTTTT TRBJ2-2 TRBV6-5 many TRBD2
CASSSTYPSTKSSGANVLTF TGTGCCAGCAGCTCCACTTACCCCAGCACCAAGAGCTCTGGGGCCAACGTCCTGACTTTC TRBJ2-6 TRBV11-1 - -
CSARPTSGRGETQYF TGCAGTGCTAGGCCGACTAGCGGGAGAGGTGAGACCCAGTACTTC TRBJ2-5 TRBV20-1 - TRBD2
CSVEVRPQETQYF TGCAGCGTTGAGGTCAGACCCCAAGAGACCCAGTACTTC TRBJ2-5 TRBV29-1 few -
CASSSETPYEQYF TGTGCCAGCAGTTCTGAGACCCCCTACGAGCAGTACTTC TRBJ2-7 TRBV28 - -
CASSPIASVEQYF TGCGCCAGCAGCCCTATAGCGTCTGTCGAGCAGTACTTC TRBJ2-7 TRBV4-1 - -
CATSGGYYEQYF TGTGCCACTTCAGGGGGCTACTACGAGCAGTACTTC TRBJ2-7 TRBV15 few TRBD1
CASSPYPVDRLASYEQYF TGTGCCAGCAGCCCCTATCCGGTGGACAGGCTAGCCTCCTACGAGCAGTACTTC TRBJ2-7 TRBV14 - TRBD1
CASRVAGGPGETQYF TGTGCCAGCAGAGTAGCGGGAGGGCCTGGAGAGACCCAGTACTTC TRBJ2-5 TRBV6-1 few TRBD2
CSARVPRETGGQYF TGCAGTGCTAGAGTACCAAGGGAGACGGGGGGCCAGTACTTC TRBJ2-5 TRBV20-1 few TRBD2
CASSSSPFVAGGNEQFF TGTGCCAGCAGTTCCTCCCCTTTTGTAGCGGGAGGGAATGAGCAGTTCTTC TRBJ2-1 TRBV28 - TRBD2
CASSPSGTVNTGELFF TGTGCCAGCAGCCCTAGCGGGACAGTGAACACCGGGGAGCTGTTTTTT TRBJ2-2 TRBV7-2 few TRBD2
CASSLFGGLGGSSNEKLFF TGTGCCAGCAGCCTTTTCGGGGGGCTCGGAGGTTCGAGTAATGAAAAACTGTTTTTT TRBJ1-4 TRBV11-2 - -
CSVEMGGDEKLFF TGCAGCGTTGAAATGGGAGGAGATGAAAAACTGTTTTTT TRBJ1-4 TRBV29-1 many -
CASSSRDQETQYF TGCGCCAGCAGCTCCCGGGACCAAGAGACCCAGTACTTC TRBJ2-5 TRBV5-1 - -
CASSPLAGGFADTQYF TGTGCCAGCAGCCCGCTAGCGGGAGGGTTTGCAGATACGCAGTATTTT TRBJ2-3 TRBV7-2 - TRBD2
CASSQGRDPSYEQYF TGCGCCAGCAGCCAAGGCCGGGACCCAAGCTACGAGCAGTACTTC TRBJ2-7 TRBV4-3 few -
CASSIVRPLKREGRYEQFF TGTGCCAGTAGTATAGTCCGCCCCCTTAAGCGGGAGGGCCGGTATGAGCAGTTCTTC TRBJ2-1 TRBV19 - TRBD2
CSASSQGRGTQYF TGCAGTGCTAGTAGCCAGGGAAGAGGTACGCAGTATTTT TRBJ2-3 TRBV20-1 many -
CAISEDRGITEAFF TGTGCCATCAGTGAGGACAGGGGGATCACTGAAGCTTTCTTT TRBJ1-1 TRBV10-3 many TRBD1
CASSRTGNSGANVLTF TGTGCCAGCAGCCGTACAGGGAACTCTGGGGCCAACGTCCTGACTTTC TRBJ2-6 TRBV7-8 - -
CATDFSGRGEQYF TGTGCCACGGACTTTAGCGGGAGGGGTGAGCAGTACTTC TRBJ2-7 TRBV10-3 - TRBD2
CASSLVGNEETQYF TGCGCCAGCAGCTTGGTCGGGAACGAGGAGACCCAGTACTTC TRBJ2-5 TRBV5-1 - -
CASSLRQRGRTTQYF TGTGCCAGCAGTTTAAGGCAGAGGGGAAGGACTACGCAGTATTTT TRBJ2-3 TRBV12-3/TRBV12-4 - -
CASSLRGLVHEQFF TGTGCCAGCAGTTTAAGGGGCTTGGTCCATGAGCAGTTCTTC TRBJ2-1 TRBV28 few -
CSASGAGGGSGQYF TGCAGTGCTAGTGGAGCGGGAGGGGGCTCAGGGCAGTATTTT TRBJ2-3 TRBV20-1 - TRBD2
CATQTSGMDEQFF TGCGCCACTCAGACTAGCGGGATGGATGAGCAGTTCTTC TRBJ2-1 TRBV5-1 - TRBD2
CASSAKGDQSSYNSPLHF TGCGCCAGCAGCGCCAAGGGGGACCAAAGCTCCTATAATTCACCCCTCCACTTT TRBJ1-6 TRBV5-1 few -
CASTGPGTSLREQYF TGTGCCAGCACCGGTCCCGGGACCAGCTTGAGGGAGCAGTACTTC TRBJ2-7 TRBV5-6 - -
CASSLDAGEETQYF TGCGCCAGCAGCCTGGACGCGGGGGAAGAGACCCAGTACTTC TRBJ2-5 TRBV5-1 many TRBD2
CASSTDRIGNTIYF TGTGCCAGCAGCACGGACAGAATCGGAAACACCATATATTTT TRBJ1-3 TRBV6-1 few -